The T cell receptor (beta chain) described here comes from a study of shared clonotypes between healthy human individuals. Study processing details: Filtering differed since immunoSEQ provided only junctions, with no quality scores. Measured with immunoSEQ multiplex PCR; TCRdb has only the in-frame clones, and not every one. From that table come the V and J calls and clone size; the DNA was used to work out D and trimming. The top ten clones hold about 0.4% of a sample with approximately 1.5 million clones, approximately 98.5% of them seen once. Whole-study results and caveats: With a few donors compared, around 5% of naive CD4 clonotypes were shared.

Points on this clone: Its matching antigen is unknown.

This receptor was taken from a man aged 25 to 45 in good health. The sample taken for sequencing was naive CD4+ T cells sorted from blood. Subset reported: CD45RA+ positively selected.

DNA of the CDR3: TGTGCCAGCAGCCCACGGCGCTTAAACTACAATGAGCAGTTCTTC. Its translation: CASSPRRLNYNEQFF. J is TRBJ2-1 and V is TRBV11-2; D not resolved. The CDR3 runs 15 residues. Germline V lookup: CDR1 SGHAT, CDR2 FQNNGV. Trimming shortened V by 5 bases and J by 3 bases, and 14 bases separated the two germline ends.